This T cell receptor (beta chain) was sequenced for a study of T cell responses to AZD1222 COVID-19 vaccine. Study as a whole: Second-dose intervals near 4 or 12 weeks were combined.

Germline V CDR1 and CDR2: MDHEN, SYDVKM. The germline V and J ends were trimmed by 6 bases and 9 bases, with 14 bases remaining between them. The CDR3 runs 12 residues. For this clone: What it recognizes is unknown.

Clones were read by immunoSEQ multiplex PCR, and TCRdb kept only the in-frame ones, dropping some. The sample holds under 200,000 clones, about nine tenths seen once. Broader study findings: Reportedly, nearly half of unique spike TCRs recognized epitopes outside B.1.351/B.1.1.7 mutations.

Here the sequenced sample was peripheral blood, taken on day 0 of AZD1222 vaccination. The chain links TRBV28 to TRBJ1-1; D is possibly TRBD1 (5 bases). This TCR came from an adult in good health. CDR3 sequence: CASRPGTDQAFF. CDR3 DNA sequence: TGTGCCAGCAGACCAGGGACTGACCAAGCTTTCTTT.